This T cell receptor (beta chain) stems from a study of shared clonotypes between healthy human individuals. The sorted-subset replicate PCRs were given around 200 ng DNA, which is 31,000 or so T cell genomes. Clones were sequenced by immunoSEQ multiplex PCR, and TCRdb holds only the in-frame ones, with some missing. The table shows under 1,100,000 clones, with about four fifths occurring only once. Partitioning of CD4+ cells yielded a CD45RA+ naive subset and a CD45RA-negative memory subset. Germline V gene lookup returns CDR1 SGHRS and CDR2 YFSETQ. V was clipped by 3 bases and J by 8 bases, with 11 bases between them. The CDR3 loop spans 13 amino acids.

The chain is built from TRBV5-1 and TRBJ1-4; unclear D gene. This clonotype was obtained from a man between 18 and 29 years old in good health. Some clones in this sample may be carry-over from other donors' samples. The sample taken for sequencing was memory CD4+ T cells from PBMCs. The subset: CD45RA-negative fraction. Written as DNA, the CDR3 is TGCGCCAGCAGCTCAAACTCCGGGGAAAAACTGTTTTTT. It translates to CASSSNSGEKLFF.